The source of this TCR beta chain is a study of beta chain features in type 1 diabetes. The authors reverse transcribed all of the isolated RNA, so sequencing captured expressed TCRB transcripts. Produced via immunoSEQ multiplex PCR; TCRdb's table is partial and in-frame only. The table has hundreds of thousands of clones, approximately 15% seen once; the top ten hold roughly 0.038%. Sorting produced populations that all topped 98% purity. This clone was counted a few times. Germline V gives CDR1 SGDLS, CDR2 YYNGEE. V shed 4 bases and J 0 bases; nucleotides not matched to a gene: 3. The CDR3 covers 16 residues.

This sequence originates from a man aged 25-45 years in good health. The chain recombines TRBV9 with TRBJ2-6, with 8 bases lining up with TRBD2. Sequencing input: naive CD4+ T cells from blood. CDR3 DNA sequence: TGTGCCAGCAGCATTAGCGGGGCCTCTGGGGCCAACGTCCTGACTTTC. Its protein is CASSISGASGANVLTF.